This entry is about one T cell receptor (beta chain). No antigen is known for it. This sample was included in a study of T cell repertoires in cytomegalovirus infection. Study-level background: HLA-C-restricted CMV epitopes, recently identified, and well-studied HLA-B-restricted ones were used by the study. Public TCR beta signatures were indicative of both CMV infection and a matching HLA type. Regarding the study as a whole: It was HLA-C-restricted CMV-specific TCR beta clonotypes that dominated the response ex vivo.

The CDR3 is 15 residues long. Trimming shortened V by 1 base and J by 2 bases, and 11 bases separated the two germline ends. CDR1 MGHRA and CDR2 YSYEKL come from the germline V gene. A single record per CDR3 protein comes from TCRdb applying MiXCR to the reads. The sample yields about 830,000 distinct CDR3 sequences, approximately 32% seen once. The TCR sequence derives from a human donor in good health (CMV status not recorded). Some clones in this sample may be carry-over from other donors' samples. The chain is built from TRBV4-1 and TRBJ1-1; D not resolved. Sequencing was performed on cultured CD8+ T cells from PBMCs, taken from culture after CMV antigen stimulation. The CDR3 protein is CASSQAKGPNTEAFF. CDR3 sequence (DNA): TGCGCCAGCAGCCAAGCGAAAGGGCCCAACACTGAAGCTTTCTTT.